Each of the 28 T cell receptor beta chains below was sequenced from the same sample in a study of CD8 T cells in Susac syndrome. After extraction with the RNeasy kit, about 0.5 to 1 ug of the RNA was reverse transcribed using random hexamers. MiXCR, applied by TCRdb to the immunoSEQ multiplex PCR reads, yields one record per CDR3 protein. Of 200,000 to 250,000 distinct CDR3 sequences in the sample, nearly 97% are singletons; the top ten hold about 0.091%. Sequences were obtained from CD4+ T cells from PBMCs. Every receptor here comes from a human donor with multiple sclerosis.

V and J are TRBV20-1 and TRBJ2-7; a weak D match, TRBD1 (5 bases). This CDR3 comprises 12 residues. The V gene lost 8 bases and the J gene lost 6 bases, with 17 bases spanning the gap. Per the germline V gene, CDR1 is DFQATT and CDR2 is SNEGSKA (reference sequence). CDR3 coding DNA: TGCAGTTCCAGGGAATCGAGCCTCGAGCAGTACTTC. Its translation is CSSRESSLEQYF.

The chain has TRBV29-1 and TRBJ1-1, with TRBD1 identical over 8 bases. This CDR3 has 12 residues. Trimming at V came to 7 bases and at J to 6 bases, leaving 7 bases not matched to a gene. CDR1 is SQVTM, CDR2 ANQGSEA, per germline. The CDR3 spells CSAGQGVAEAFF. CDR3 sequence (DNA): TGCAGCGCCGGACAGGGTGTCGCTGAAGCTTTCTTT.

The chain has TRBV9 and TRBJ1-2, with D perhaps matching TRBD1 (5 bases). The CDR3 spans 14 residues. From germline, CDR1 is SGDLS and CDR2 YYNGEE. With 5 bases removed from V and 8 bases from J, the gap between germline ends came to 19 bases. The CDR3 DNA sequence: TGTGCCAGCAGTGTTAGGGGCCTTCCAGACGGCTACACCTTC. This codes for CASSVRGLPDGYTF.

The V gene is TRBV7-9, the J gene TRBJ2-6; D perhaps matches TRBD1 (6 bases). CDR3 length: 17 amino acids. Trimming stripped 3 bases from V and 0 bases from J, with 12 bases between. Germline CDR1 and CDR2: SEHNR and FQNEAQ (reference sequence). The CDR3 DNA is TGTGCCAGCAGCTTGCACAGACAGGCCTCTGGGGCCAACGTCCTGACTTTC. Its protein is CASSLHRQASGANVLTF.

The chain has TRBV27 and TRBJ2-7; TRBD2 matches 12 bases. Germline loops: CDR1 MNHEY, CDR2 SMNVEV (reference sequence). V was clipped by 6 bases and J by 5 bases; unmatched bases: 5. This CDR3 has 14 amino acids. The CDR3 spells CASRRLAGVNEQYF. The CDR3 DNA is TGTGCCAGCAGAAGACTAGCGGGGGTGAACGAGCAGTACTTC.

This clonotype was seen just once. This chain uses TRBV18 with TRBJ2-7; maybe TRBD1 (6 bases). This CDR3 region has 13 residues. The V and J ends lost 5 bases and 3 bases respectively, with 11 bases between them. Germline CDR1 reads KGHSH; CDR2 reads LQKENI. For the CDR3, the DNA is TGTGCCAGCTCAAGGACAGCTTACTACGAGCAGTACTTC. This encodes CASSRTAYYEQYF.

This sequence joins TRBV20-1 and TRBJ2-3, with a tentative D call TRBD2 (6 bases). This CDR3 comprises 12 residues. The V end was cut by 6 bases, the J end by 0 bases, with 7 bases between. Germline CDR1 is DFQATT and CDR2 is SNEGSKA (reference sequence). Here the CDR3 DNA reads TGCAGTGCCGGGACTAGCACAGATACGCAGTATTTT. Its translation: CSAGTSTDTQYF.

The chain couples TRBV21-1 to TRBJ1-5; the table's D gene call, TRBD1, was not cross checked with the DNA. TRBV21-1 is a pseudogene. This CDR3 comprises 14 residues. The CDR3 sequence: CASSTHGGNQPQHF. Here the CDR3 DNA reads TGTGCCAGCAGCACTCACGGGGGGAATCAGCCCCAGCATTTT.

The chain couples TRBV20-1 to TRBJ1-1, with a tentative D call TRBD1 (6 bases). This CDR3 is built from 15 residues. The V end was cut by 3 bases, the J end by 2 bases, with 16 bases between. Germline-derived CDR1 and CDR2 are DFQATT and SNEGSKA (reference sequence). The CDR3 DNA reads TGCAGTGCTAGCAGGGGAGGTGGGGAAAACACTGAAGCTTTCTTT. Translating gives CSASRGGGENTEAFF.

This sequence joins TRBV7-9 and TRBJ2-1; D is perhaps TRBD1 or TRBD2 (6 bases each). Germline V gene data show CDR1 as SEHNR and CDR2 as FQNEAQ (reference sequence). CDR3 length: 16 amino acids. Trimming cost V 10 bases and J 0 bases, with 19 bases left between them. The CDR3: CATPKRGESSYNEQFF. CDR3 in DNA: TGTGCCACCCCAAAGAGGGGGGAAAGCTCCTACAATGAGCAGTTCTTC.

The gene calls are TRBV9 and TRBJ1-4; TRBD1 agrees at 8 bases. Per the germline V gene, CDR1 is SGDLS and CDR2 is YYNGEE. This CDR3 contains 16 residues. The V segment lost 4 bases and the J segment 5 bases; nucleotides outside the gene matches: 10. The CDR3 DNA reads as TGTGCCAGCAGCTTTCGACCCGGGACAGGAAATGAAAAACTGTTTTTT. Encoded protein: CASSFRPGTGNEKLFF.

The CDR3 sequence: CASSPGQGYSPLHF. The DNA for the CDR3 is TGTGCCAGCAGCCCGGGACAGGGGTATTCACCCCTCCACTTT. V and J are TRBV7-9 and TRBJ1-6; 10 bases fit TRBD1. CDR3 length equals 14 residues. Germline lookup yields CDR1 SEHNR and CDR2 FQNEAQ (reference sequence). Trimming removed 5 bases from V and 8 bases from J; junction bases left unmatched: 3. Variable domain in full (rest from reference TRBV7-9 and TRBJ1-6): DTGVSQNPRHKITKRGQNVTFRCDPISEHNRLYWYRQTLGQGPEFLTYFQNEAQLEKSRLLSDRFSAERPKGSFSTLEIQRTEQGDSAMYLCASSPGQGYSPLHFGNGTRLTVT.

CDR3 protein: CASSLGQAGSNQPQHF. The CDR3 bases are TGTGCCAGCAGCTTAGGACAGGCAGGGAGCAATCAGCCCCAGCATTTT. The V gene is TRBV7-8, the J gene TRBJ1-5; D may be TRBD1 (6 bases). The CDR3 has 16 amino acids. The ends were cut back, 1 base at V and 1 base at J, with 11 bases in the middle. Per the germline V gene, CDR1 is SGHVS and CDR2 is FQNEAQ.

This clonotype was seen a single time. The chain combines TRBV7-3 with TRBJ2-5; D is unclear. Per germline, CDR1 SGHTA and CDR2 FQGTGA. V lost 2 bases and J lost 5, with 9 bases in between. CDR3 length: 13 amino acids. CDR3 in DNA: TGTGCCAGCAGCTTATTGTACGGGGAGACCCAGTACTTC. Translating gives CASSLLYGETQYF.

The count of this clonotype is one. The CDR3 loop is CASRGRGVGNQPQHF. CDR3 DNA: TGTGCCAGCAGAGGCAGGGGTGTCGGCAATCAGCCCCAGCATTTT. This chain joins TRBV2 and TRBJ1-5; maybe TRBD1 (6 bases). The CDR3 has 15 amino acids. V was shortened by 6 bases and J by 2 bases, with 14 bases between the two germline ends. The V gene's germline CDR1 is SNHLY and CDR2 FYNNEI.

The chain combines TRBV29-1 with TRBJ2-2; D remains unclear. In germline, CDR1 is SQVTM, CDR2 ANQGSEA. V was pared by 7 bases and J by 4 bases, with 16 bases between. The CDR3 sequence is 14 residues long. The CDR3, as DNA: TGCAGCGCAGGAAAAACAGCTAGCACCGGGGAGCTGTTTTTT. Residues: CSAGKTASTGELFF.

The gene calls are TRBV7-6 and TRBJ2-1, with 8 bases identical to TRBD2. V gave up 10 bases and J gave up 4 bases; unmatched junction bases: 12. The CDR3 contains 15 residues. Germline V lookup: CDR1 SGHVS, CDR2 FNYEAQ. The CDR3 DNA reads TGTGCCACCCGGAGGGGCACTAGCGGTTACAATGAGCAGTTCTTC. Encoded protein: CATRRGTSGYNEQFF.

This chain uses TRBV29-1 with TRBJ2-5; the match to TRBD1 covers 8 bases. The CDR3 spans 12 residues. Germline V gives CDR1 SQVTM, CDR2 ANQGSEA. V gave up 4 bases and J gave up 4 bases; unmatched junction bases: 2. CDR3 protein: CSVAGGLETQYF. The DNA for the CDR3 is TGCAGCGTTGCAGGGGGCTTAGAGACCCAGTACTTC.

V usage is TRBV2 and J usage is TRBJ1-2; tentative D call: TRBD1 (5 bases). Deletions cut 6 bases from V and 2 bases from J, with 16 bases between. The CDR3 is 15 amino acids. Germline CDR1 reads SNHLY; CDR2 reads FYNNEI. DNA for the CDR3: TGTGCCAGCAGGGAAACGGGGCAGGGAAACTATGGCTACACCTTC. This encodes CASRETGQGNYGYTF.

The V call is TRBV27, the J call TRBJ2-2, with D hard to call. Trimming removed 4 bases from V and 6 bases from J, with 9 bases in between. The CDR3 contains 13 residues. CDR1 is MNHEY and CDR2 is SMNVEV in the germline V gene (reference sequence). The CDR3 DNA reads as TGTGCCAGCAGTTCCCAATATTCCGGGGAGCTGTTTTTT. It encodes CASSSQYSGELFF.

The chain uses TRBV5-1 and TRBJ2-7; the match to TRBD1 covers 10 bases. V lost 4 bases to trimming and J lost 2 bases; unmatched junction nucleotides: 6. Germline loops: CDR1 SGHRS, CDR2 YFSETQ. The CDR3 contains 15 residues. The CDR3 protein is CASSTGQGVAYEQYF. The CDR3 DNA is TGCGCCAGCAGCACCGGACAGGGGGTCGCCTACGAGCAGTACTTC. The full variable domain, completed using reference TRBV5-1 and TRBJ2-7, is KAGVTQTPRYLIKTRGQQVTLSCSPISGHRSVSWYQQTPGQGLQFLFEYFSETQRNKGNFPGRFSGRQFSNSRSEMNVSTLELGDSALYLCASSTGQGVAYEQYFGPGTRLTVT.

V usage is TRBV9 and J usage is TRBJ1-2; D uncertain. Trimming removed 2 bases from V and 0 bases from J, with 8 bases in between. The CDR3 is made up of 14 amino acids. The germline gives CDR1 SGDLS, CDR2 YYNGEE. The CDR3 sequence is CASSVNSANYGYTF. CDR3 bases: TGTGCCAGCAGCGTGAACAGTGCTAACTATGGCTACACCTTC.

J is TRBJ2-2 and V is TRBV2; tentatively, D is TRBD2 (6 bases). The CDR3 is made up of 15 amino acids. CDR1 SNHLY and CDR2 FYNNEI come from the germline V gene. The germline V and J ends were trimmed by 8 bases and 6 bases, with 19 bases remaining between them. CDR3 sequence reads: CASLSGGEFAGELFF. The DNA of the CDR3 is TGTGCCAGCCTCTCGGGCGGGGAGTTTGCCGGGGAGCTGTTTTTT.

The chain links TRBV20-1 to TRBJ2-2, with TRBD1 matching over 7 bases. Germline lookup yields CDR1 DFQATT and CDR2 SNEGSKA (reference sequence). Germline trimming cut 3 bases from V and 2 bases from J; bases unmatched to any gene: 9. The CDR3 has 16 amino acids. The CDR3 sequence: CSASLTGATNTGELFF. Here the CDR3 DNA reads TGCAGTGCTAGTTTAACAGGGGCGACTAACACCGGGGAGCTGTTTTTT.

CDR3 residues: CASSTDGLGEKLFF. CDR3 in DNA: TGTGCCAGCAGCACGGATGGGCTTGGGGAAAAACTGTTTTTT. The chain combines TRBV5-6 with TRBJ1-4; D not resolved. Deletions cut 4 bases from V and 8 bases from J, with 15 bases between. Per the germline V gene, CDR1 is SGHDT and CDR2 is YYEEEE. The CDR3 length is 14 residues.

This chain connects TRBV25-1 to TRBJ2-7; D remains unclear. V lost 6 bases and J 3 bases, leaving 12 bases between the germline ends. The CDR3 extends over 13 amino acids. CDR1 MGHDK and CDR2 SYGVNS come from the germline V gene. For the CDR3, the DNA is TGTGCCAGCAGAATGGACGCAGGCTACGAGCAGTACTTC. Translating gives CASRMDAGYEQYF.

The V and J genes are TRBV6-2 or TRBV6-3 and TRBJ1-2; TRBD1 aligns across 7 bases. CDR1 MNHEY and CDR2 SVGEGT come from the germline V gene. Germline trimming cut 6 bases from V and 7 bases from J; bases unmatched to any gene: 8. The CDR3 extends over 13 amino acids. CDR3 sequence reads: CASSSDRASGYTF. For the CDR3, the DNA is TGTGCCAGCAGCTCCGACAGGGCTTCTGGCTACACCTTC.

The rearrangement joins TRBV15 to TRBJ2-1; TRBD2 agrees at 9 bases. Losses at the gene ends were 1 base for V and 7 bases for J; bases not matched to a gene: 11. CDR1 and CDR2 from the germline V gene are LNHNV and YYDKDF (reference sequence). CDR3 length: 17 amino acids. The CDR3 spells CATSRVFRQAGGNEQFF. As DNA, the CDR3 is TGTGCCACCAGCAGAGTGTTCAGACAAGCGGGAGGAAATGAGCAGTTCTTC.